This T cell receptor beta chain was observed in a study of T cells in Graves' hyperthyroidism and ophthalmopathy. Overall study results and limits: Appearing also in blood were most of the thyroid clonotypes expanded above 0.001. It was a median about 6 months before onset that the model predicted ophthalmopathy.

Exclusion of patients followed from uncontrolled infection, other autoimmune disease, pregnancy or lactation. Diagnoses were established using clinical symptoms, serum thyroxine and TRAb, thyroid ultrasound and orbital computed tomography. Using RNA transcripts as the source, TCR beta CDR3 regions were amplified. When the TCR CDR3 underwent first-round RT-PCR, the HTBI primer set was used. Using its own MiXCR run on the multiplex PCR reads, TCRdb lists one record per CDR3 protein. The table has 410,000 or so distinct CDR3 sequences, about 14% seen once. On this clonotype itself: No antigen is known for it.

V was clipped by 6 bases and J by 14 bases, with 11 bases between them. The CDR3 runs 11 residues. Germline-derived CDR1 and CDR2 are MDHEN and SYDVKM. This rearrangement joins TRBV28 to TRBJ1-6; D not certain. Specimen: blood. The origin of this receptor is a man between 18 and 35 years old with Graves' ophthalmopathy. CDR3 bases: TGTGCCAGCAGCCAGACCCGTTCCCTCCACTTT. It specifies CASSQTRSLHF.